One and the same sample provided the 14 T cell receptor beta chains below, sequenced in a study of long-term antiretroviral therapy in people with HIV. The libraries were made with immunoSEQ v3.0 at survey level. The method was immunoSEQ multiplex PCR; TCRdb's version includes in-frame clones alone and lacks a portion of them. The table lists 39,000 or so clones, around 80% of them singletons, with approximately 6.5% in the top ten. The source was unsorted PBMCs, collected 0.6 years after starting antiretroviral therapy. The receptors stem from a young man with HIV.

V and J are TRBV6-5 and TRBJ2-7; 7 bases line up with TRBD2. In germline, CDR1 is MNHEY, CDR2 SVGAGI. This CDR3 comprises 15 residues. J lost 2 bases, V lost 2 bases, and 6 bases had no gene match. The CDR3 loop is CASSYGGGGTYEQYF. The CDR3 DNA reads as TGTGCCAGCAGTTACGGGGGGGGAGGGACCTACGAGCAGTACTTC.

With respect to this clone: This same CDR3 is encoded by further DNA sequences in the sample. The gene calls are TRBV27 and TRBJ2-7; D might be TRBD2 (6 bases). V was trimmed by 0 bases and J by 0 bases, leaving 6 bases between them. The CDR3 spans 14 residues. CDR1 is MNHEY, CDR2 SMNVEV, per germline (reference sequence). CDR3 region: CASSLSGSSYEQYF. The CDR3 region has the DNA TGTGCCAGCAGTTTATCCGGGAGCTCCTACGAGCAGTACTTC.

The chain recombines TRBV6-5 with TRBJ2-5, with no clear D. Trimming cost V 6 bases and J 1 base, with 15 bases left between them. Germline lookup yields CDR1 MNHEY and CDR2 SVGAGI. CDR3 length: 15 residues. CDR3 sequence reads: CASRIAKISQETQYF. CDR3 coding DNA: TGTGCCAGCAGAATCGCGAAGATTAGCCAAGAGACCCAGTACTTC.

The table lists this clone with a count of one. CDR3 nucleotide sequence: TGTGCCAGCAAGTCTTGGACAGGGACTAGCGGGAGGTTCTACGAGCAGTACTTC. Translated, it gives CASKSWTGTSGRFYEQYF. The genes are TRBV27 and TRBJ2-7; 15 positions match TRBD2. The CDR3 spans 18 residues. Per germline, CDR1 MNHEY and CDR2 SMNVEV (reference sequence). The V segment lost 7 bases and the J segment 3 bases; nucleotides outside the gene matches: 13.

The rearrangement uses TRBV7-2 and TRBJ2-3, with D unclear. The CDR3 covers 14 residues. Germline V gene lookup returns CDR1 SGHTA and CDR2 FQGNSA. Trimming removed 1 base at V and 1 base at J, with 6 bases between. The CDR3 nucleotides are TGTGCCAGCAGCTTAGGATTCGGCACAGATACGCAGTATTTT. Its protein is CASSLGFGTDTQYF.

V gene TRBV18 combines with J gene TRBJ2-7; D gene unclear. The CDR3 is 15 amino acids. Germline CDR1 and CDR2: KGHSH and LQKENI. V lost 2 bases and J lost 2, with 13 bases in between. The CDR3 sequence: CASSPLAFEAYEQYF. The CDR3 nucleotides are TGTGCCAGCTCACCATTGGCCTTCGAGGCCTACGAGCAGTACTTC.

This sequence joins TRBV11-3 and TRBJ1-2, with 10 bases aligning to TRBD1. The CDR3 is made up of 15 amino acids. Germline loops: CDR1 SGHNT, CDR2 YENEEA. V lost 1 base and J lost 6; bases outside the gene matches: 5. The CDR3, as DNA: TGTGCCAGCAGCTTAGGGGTGACAGGGGGCGATGGCTACACCTTC. It codes for CASSLGVTGGDGYTF.

The sample holds a few counts of this clone. The chain combines TRBV18 with TRBJ2-7, with D possibly TRBD1 on 5 matching bases. The CDR3 has 13 residues. The germline V and J ends were trimmed by 3 bases and 5 bases, with 11 bases remaining between them. CDR1 is KGHSH, CDR2 LQKENI, per germline. The CDR3 spells CASSPGQVNEQYF. Written as DNA, the CDR3 is TGTGCCAGCTCACCGGGGCAGGTCAACGAGCAGTACTTC. Complete variable domain (other parts from reference TRBV18 and TRBJ2-7): NAGVMQNPRHLVRRRGQEARLRCSPMKGHSHVYWYRQLPEEGLKFMVYLQKENIIDESGMPKERFSAEFPKEGPSILRIQQVVRGDSAAYFCASSPGQVNEQYFGPGTRLTVT.

The chain links TRBV4-1 to TRBJ2-2; a weak D match, TRBD2 (5 bases). Trimming left V 5 bases short and J 1 base short, with 17 bases between. From germline, CDR1 is MGHRA and CDR2 YSYEKL. The CDR3 extends over 17 amino acids. The CDR3 loop reads CASSKKLGRGNTGELFF. The CDR3 DNA reads as TGCGCCAGCAGCAAGAAACTCGGACGGGGGAACACCGGGGAGCTGTTTTTT.

The V call is TRBV7-2, the J call TRBJ1-2; weak D call: TRBD1 (5 bases). The germline V gene has CDR1 SGHTA and CDR2 FQGNSA. The CDR3 consists of 13 residues. V dropped 5 bases and J dropped 7 bases, with 14 bases sitting between them. The CDR3 sequence: CASSAQGYGGYTF. The CDR3 DNA sequence: TGTGCCAGCAGCGCCCAGGGATACGGTGGCTACACCTTC.

This chain connects TRBV5-6 to TRBJ2-7; D might be TRBD1 (5 bases). V was clipped by 2 bases and J by 2 bases, with 8 bases between them. Germline V gene lookup returns CDR1 SGHDT and CDR2 YYEEEE. CDR3 length equals 13 residues. The CDR3 loop is CASSFQGAYEQYF. The DNA for the CDR3 is TGTGCCAGCAGCTTCCAGGGCGCCTACGAGCAGTACTTC.

This CDR3 is CASSYATLGNTEAFF. CDR3 coding DNA: TGTGCCAGCAGTTACGCGACACTGGGGAACACTGAAGCTTTCTTT. This rearrangement joins TRBV6-6 to TRBJ1-1; D uncertain. With 2 bases removed from V and 1 base from J, the gap between germline ends came to 11 bases. Germline V gene data show CDR1 as MNHNY and CDR2 as SVGAGI (reference sequence). This CDR3 region has 15 residues.

The chain combines TRBV7-9 with TRBJ2-5; possible D gene TRBD1, 5 bases. V shed 1 base and J shed 2 bases, with 17 bases lying between them. This CDR3 region has 17 residues. The germline V gene encodes CDR1 SEHNR and CDR2 FQNEAQ (reference sequence). Here the CDR3 DNA reads TGTGCCAGCAGCTTAGTTTCGTCCAGGGAACAACAAGAGACCCAGTACTTC. Its translation: CASSLVSSREQQETQYF.

The gene calls are TRBV7-7 and TRBJ2-1; unclear D gene. CDR1 is SSHAT, CDR2 FNYEAQ, per germline (reference sequence). The CDR3 length is 13 residues. V was shortened by 2 bases and J by 1 base, with 3 bases between the two germline ends. The CDR3, as DNA: TGTGCCAGCAGCTTATTTTCCTACAATGAGCAGTTCTTC. It specifies CASSLFSYNEQFF.